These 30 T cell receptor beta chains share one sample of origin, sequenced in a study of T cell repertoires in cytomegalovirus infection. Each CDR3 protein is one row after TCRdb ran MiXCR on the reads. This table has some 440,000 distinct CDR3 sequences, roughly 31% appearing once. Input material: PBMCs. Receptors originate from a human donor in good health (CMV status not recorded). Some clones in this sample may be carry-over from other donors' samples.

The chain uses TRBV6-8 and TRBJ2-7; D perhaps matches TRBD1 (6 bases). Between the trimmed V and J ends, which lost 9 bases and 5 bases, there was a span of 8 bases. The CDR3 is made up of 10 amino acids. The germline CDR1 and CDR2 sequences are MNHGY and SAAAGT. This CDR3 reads CASEGDEQYF. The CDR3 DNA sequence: TGTGCCAGTGAGGGGGACGAGCAGTACTTC.

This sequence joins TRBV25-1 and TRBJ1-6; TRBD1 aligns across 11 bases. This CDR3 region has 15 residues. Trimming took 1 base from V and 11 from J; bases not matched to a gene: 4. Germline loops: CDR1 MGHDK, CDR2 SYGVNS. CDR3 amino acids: CASSESGTGGPPLHF. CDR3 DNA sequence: TGTGCCAGCAGTGAATCGGGGACAGGGGGTCCACCCCTCCACTTT.

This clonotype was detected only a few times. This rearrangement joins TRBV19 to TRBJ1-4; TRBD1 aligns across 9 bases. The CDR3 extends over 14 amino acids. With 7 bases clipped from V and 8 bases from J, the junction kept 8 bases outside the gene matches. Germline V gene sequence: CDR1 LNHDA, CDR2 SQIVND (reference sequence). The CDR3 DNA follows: TGTGCCAGTACGCCGACAGGGGGTCTGGAAAAACTGTTTTTT. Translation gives CASTPTGGLEKLFF.

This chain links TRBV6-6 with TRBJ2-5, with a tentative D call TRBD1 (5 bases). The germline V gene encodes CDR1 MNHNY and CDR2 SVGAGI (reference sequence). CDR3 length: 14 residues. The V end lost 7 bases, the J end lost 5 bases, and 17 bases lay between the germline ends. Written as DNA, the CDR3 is TGTGCCAGCACCTCAGGGAATCTGGTGGAGACCCAGTACTTC. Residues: CASTSGNLVETQYF.

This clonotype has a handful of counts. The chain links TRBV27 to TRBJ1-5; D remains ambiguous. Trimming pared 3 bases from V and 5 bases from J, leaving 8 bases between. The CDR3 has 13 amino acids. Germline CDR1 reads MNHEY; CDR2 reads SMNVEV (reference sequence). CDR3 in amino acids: CASSFDIYQPQHF. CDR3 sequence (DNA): TGTGCCAGCAGTTTCGACATCTATCAGCCCCAGCATTTT.

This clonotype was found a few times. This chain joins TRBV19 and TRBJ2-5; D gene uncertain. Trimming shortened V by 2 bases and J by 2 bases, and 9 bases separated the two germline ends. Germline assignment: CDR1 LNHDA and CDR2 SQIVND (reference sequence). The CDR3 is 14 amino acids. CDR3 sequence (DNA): TGTGCCAGTAGTATACGGTGGCAGCAAGAGACCCAGTACTTC. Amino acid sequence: CASSIRWQQETQYF.

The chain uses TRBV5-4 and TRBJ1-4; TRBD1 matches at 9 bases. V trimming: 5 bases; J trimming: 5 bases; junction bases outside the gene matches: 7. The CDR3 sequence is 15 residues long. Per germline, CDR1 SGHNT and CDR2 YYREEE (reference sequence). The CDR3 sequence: CASSTPGTGNEKLFF. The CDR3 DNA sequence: TGTGCCAGCAGTACCCCCGGGACAGGGAATGAAAAACTGTTTTTT.

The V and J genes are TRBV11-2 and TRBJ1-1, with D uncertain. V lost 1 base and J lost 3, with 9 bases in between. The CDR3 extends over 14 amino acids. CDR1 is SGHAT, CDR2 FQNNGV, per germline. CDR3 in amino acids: CASSLADGHTEAFF. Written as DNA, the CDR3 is TGTGCCAGCAGCTTAGCGGACGGGCACACTGAAGCTTTCTTT.

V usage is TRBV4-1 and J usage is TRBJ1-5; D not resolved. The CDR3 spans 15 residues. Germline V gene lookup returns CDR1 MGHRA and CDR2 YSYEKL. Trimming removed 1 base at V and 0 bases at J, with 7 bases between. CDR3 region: CASSQVADSNQPQHF. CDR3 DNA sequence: TGCGCCAGCAGCCAAGTAGCGGATAGCAATCAGCCCCAGCATTTT.

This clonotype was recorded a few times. CDR3: CASSQSRVGLSLSPLHF. DNA of the CDR3: TGCGCCAGCAGCCAATCTCGGGTAGGGTTGTCGCTTTCACCCCTCCACTTT. V is TRBV4-3 and J is TRBJ1-6, with D uncertain. V lost 2 bases and J 9 bases, leaving 20 bases between the germline ends. This CDR3 is 17 amino acids long. CDR1 and CDR2 (germline): LGHNA, YSLEER.

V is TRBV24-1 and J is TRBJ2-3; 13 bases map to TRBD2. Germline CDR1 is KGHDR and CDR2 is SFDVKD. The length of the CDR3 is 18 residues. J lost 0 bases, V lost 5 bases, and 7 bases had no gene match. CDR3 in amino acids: CATSGKGTSGASTDTQYF. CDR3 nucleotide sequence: TGTGCCACCAGTGGAAAAGGGACTAGCGGGGCTAGCACAGATACGCAGTATTTT.

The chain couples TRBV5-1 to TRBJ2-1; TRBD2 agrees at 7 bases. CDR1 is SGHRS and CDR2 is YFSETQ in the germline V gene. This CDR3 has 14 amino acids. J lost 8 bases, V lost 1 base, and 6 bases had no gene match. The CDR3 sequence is CASSLWEGYDEQFF. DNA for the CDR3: TGCGCCAGCAGCTTGTGGGAGGGATACGATGAGCAGTTCTTC.

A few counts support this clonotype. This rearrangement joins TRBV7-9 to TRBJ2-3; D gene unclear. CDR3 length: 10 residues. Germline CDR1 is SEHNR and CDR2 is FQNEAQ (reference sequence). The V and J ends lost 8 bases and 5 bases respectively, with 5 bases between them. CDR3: CASGRDTQYF. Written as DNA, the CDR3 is TGTGCCAGCGGGCGAGATACGCAGTATTTT. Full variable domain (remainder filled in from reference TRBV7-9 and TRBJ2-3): DTGVSQNPRHKITKRGQNVTFRCDPISEHNRLYWYRQTLGQGPEFLTYFQNEAQLEKSRLLSDRFSAERPKGSFSTLEIQRTEQGDSAMYLCASGRDTQYFGPGTRLTVL.

The CDR3 loop is CASSAPQGVKTEAFF. The CDR3 DNA reads as TGTGCCAGCAGCGCTCCTCAGGGGGTAAAGACTGAAGCTTTCTTT. The V and J genes are TRBV2 and TRBJ1-1; 7 positions agree with TRBD1. CDR3 length: 15 amino acids. Germline V lookup: CDR1 SNHLY, CDR2 FYNNEI. The junction had 12 bases not matched to a gene; V was cut back by 6 bases and J by 5 bases.

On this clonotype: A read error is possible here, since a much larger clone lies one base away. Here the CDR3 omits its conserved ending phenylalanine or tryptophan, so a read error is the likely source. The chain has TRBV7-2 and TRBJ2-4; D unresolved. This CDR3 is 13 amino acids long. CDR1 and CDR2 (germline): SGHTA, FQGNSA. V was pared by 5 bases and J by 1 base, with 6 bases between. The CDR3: CASSTNAKNIQYL. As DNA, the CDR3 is TGTGCCAGCAGCACTAATGCCAAAAACATTCAGTACTTA.

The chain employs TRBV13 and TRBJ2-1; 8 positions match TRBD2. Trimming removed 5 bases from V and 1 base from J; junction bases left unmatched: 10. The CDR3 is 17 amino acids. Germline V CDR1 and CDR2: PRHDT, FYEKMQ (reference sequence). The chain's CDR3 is CASSPRRERGSYNEQFF. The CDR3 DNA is TGTGCCAGCAGCCCCCGTAGGGAGCGGGGGTCCTACAATGAGCAGTTCTTC.

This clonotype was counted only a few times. CDR3 in amino acids: CASSEGPWDQNNEQFF. The CDR3 DNA is TGTGCCAGCAGTGAAGGCCCGTGGGACCAGAACAATGAGCAGTTCTTC. The rearrangement uses TRBV6-1 and TRBJ2-1, with D possibly called TRBD1 or TRBD2 (5 bases each). Germline CDR1 reads MNHNS; CDR2 reads SASEGT. The ends were cut back, 1 base at V and 5 bases at J, with 15 bases in the middle. This CDR3 spans 16 amino acids.

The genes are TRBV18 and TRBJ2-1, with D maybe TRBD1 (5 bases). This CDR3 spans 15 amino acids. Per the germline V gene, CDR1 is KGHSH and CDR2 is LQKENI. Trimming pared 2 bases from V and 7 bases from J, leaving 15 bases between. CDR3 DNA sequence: TGTGCCAGCTCACCAATGGAGACAGTACGAAATGAGCAGTTCTTC. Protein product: CASSPMETVRNEQFF. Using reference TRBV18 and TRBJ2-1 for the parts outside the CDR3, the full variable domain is NAGVMQNPRHLVRRRGQEARLRCSPMKGHSHVYWYRQLPEEGLKFMVYLQKENIIDESGMPKERFSAEFPKEGPSILRIQQVVRGDSAAYFCASSPMETVRNEQFFGPGTRLTVL.

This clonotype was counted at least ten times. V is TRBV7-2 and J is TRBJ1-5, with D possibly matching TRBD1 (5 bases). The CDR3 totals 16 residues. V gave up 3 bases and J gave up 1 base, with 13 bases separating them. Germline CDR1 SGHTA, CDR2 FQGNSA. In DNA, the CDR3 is TGTGCCAGCAGCTTTTGGGGCCGGGGGAGCAATCAGCCCCAGCATTTT. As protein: CASSFWGRGSNQPQHF.

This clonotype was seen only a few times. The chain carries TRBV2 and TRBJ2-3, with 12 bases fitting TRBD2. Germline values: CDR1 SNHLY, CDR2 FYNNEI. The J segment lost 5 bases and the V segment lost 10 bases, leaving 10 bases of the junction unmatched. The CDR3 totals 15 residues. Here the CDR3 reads CATSTSGGLRDTQYF. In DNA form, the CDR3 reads TGTGCCACCTCTACTAGCGGGGGGCTGAGAGATACGCAGTATTTT.

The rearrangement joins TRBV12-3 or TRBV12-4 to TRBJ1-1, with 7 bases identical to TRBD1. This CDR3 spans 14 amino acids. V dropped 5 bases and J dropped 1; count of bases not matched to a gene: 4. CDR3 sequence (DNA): TGTGCCAGCAGTGGCCGGACAGGGAACACTGAAGCTTTCTTT. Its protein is CASSGRTGNTEAFF.

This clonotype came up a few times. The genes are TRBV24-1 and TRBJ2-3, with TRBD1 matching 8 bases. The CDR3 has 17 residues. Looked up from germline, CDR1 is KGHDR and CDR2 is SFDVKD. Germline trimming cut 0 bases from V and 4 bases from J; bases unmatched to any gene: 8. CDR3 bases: TGTGCCACCAGTGATTTGCGATCGACAGGGGTTGCAGATACGCAGTATTTT. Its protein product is CATSDLRSTGVADTQYF.

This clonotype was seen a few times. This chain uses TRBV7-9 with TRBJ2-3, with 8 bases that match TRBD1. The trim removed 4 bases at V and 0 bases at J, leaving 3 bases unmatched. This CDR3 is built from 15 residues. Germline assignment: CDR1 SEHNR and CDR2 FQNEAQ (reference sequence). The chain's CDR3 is CASSWGQASTDTQYF. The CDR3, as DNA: TGTGCCAGCAGCTGGGGACAGGCTAGCACAGATACGCAGTATTTT.

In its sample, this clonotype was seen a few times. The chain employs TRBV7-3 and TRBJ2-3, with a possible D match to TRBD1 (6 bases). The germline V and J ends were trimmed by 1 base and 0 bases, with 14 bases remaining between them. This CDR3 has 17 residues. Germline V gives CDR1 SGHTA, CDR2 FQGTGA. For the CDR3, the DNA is TGTGCCAGCAGCTTAATGGGACACCGGTCTAGCACAGATACGCAGTATTTT. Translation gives CASSLMGHRSSTDTQYF.

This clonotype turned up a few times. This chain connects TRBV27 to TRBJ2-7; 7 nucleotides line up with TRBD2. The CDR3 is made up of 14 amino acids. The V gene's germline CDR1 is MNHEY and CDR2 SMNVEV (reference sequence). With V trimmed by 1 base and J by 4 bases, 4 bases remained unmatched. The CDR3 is CASSLYGLEYEQYF. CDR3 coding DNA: TGTGCCAGCAGTTTATACGGACTAGAATACGAGCAGTACTTC.

The CDR3 DNA sequence: TGTGCCAGCAACTGGGGAACTGAAGCTTTCTTT. Translated, it gives CASNWGTEAFF. The chain carries TRBV27 and TRBJ1-1; D gene unclear. Germline loops: CDR1 MNHEY, CDR2 SMNVEV (reference sequence). This CDR3 has 11 residues. Between the trimmed V and J ends, which lost 7 bases and 5 bases, there was a span of 8 bases.

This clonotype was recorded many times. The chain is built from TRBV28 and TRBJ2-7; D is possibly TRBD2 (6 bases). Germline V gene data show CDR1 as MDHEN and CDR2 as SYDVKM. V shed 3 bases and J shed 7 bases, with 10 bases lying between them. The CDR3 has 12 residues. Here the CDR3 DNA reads TGTGCCAGCAGTTTTTTACGGGGGGAGCAGTACTTC. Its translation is CASSFLRGEQYF.

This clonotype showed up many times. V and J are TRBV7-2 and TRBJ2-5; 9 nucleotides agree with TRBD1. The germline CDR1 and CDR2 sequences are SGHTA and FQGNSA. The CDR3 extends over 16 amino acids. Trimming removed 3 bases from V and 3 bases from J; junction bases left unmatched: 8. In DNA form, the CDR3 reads TGTGCCAGCAGCTTCCGGACAGGGGAAAAGAAAGAGACCCAGTACTTC. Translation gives CASSFRTGEKKETQYF.

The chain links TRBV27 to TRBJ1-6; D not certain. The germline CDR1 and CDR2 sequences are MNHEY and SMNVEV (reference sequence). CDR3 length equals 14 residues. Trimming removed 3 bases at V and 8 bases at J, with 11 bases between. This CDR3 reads CASSFLAEHSPLHF. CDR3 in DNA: TGTGCCAGCAGTTTTCTGGCGGAACATTCACCCCTCCACTTT.

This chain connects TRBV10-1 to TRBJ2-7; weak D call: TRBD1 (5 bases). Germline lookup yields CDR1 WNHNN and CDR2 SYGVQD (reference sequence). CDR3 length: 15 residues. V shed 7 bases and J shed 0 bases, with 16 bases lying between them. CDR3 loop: CASTPGHESSYEQYF. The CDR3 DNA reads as TGCGCCAGCACCCCAGGACACGAGAGCTCCTACGAGCAGTACTTC.